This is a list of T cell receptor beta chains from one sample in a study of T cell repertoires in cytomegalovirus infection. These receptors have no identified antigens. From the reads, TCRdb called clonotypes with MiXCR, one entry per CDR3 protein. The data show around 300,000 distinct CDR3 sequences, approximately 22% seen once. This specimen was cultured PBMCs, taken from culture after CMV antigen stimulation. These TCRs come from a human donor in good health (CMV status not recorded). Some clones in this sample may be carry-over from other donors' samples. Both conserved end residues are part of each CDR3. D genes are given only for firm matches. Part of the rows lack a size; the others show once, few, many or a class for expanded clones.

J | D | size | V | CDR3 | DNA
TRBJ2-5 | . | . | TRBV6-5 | CASRASSTFKETQYF | TGTGCCAGCAGGGCGTCTTCGACATTCAAAGAGACCCAGTACTTC
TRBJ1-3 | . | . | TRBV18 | CASSRDDGYSGNTIYF | TGTGCCAGCTCACGGGATGACGGATACTCTGGAAACACCATATATTTT
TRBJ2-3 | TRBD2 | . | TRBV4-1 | CASSQAAGGPADTQYF | TGCGCCAGCAGCCAAGCAGCGGGAGGGCCCGCAGATACGCAGTATTTT
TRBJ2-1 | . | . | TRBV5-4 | CASSLEPSEEQFF | TGTGCCAGCAGCTTGGAGCCTTCAGAGGAGCAGTTCTTC
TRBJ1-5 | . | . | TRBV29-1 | CSVSQGDLQPQHF | TGCAGCGTCTCTCAAGGTGATCTTCAGCCCCAGCATTTT
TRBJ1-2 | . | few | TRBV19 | CASSPQESYGYTF | TGTGCCAGTAGTCCACAGGAGTCATATGGCTACACCTTC
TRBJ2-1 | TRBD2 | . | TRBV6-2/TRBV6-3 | CASSLLGTSGSYEQFF | TGTGCCAGCAGCCTACTTGGGACTAGCGGGAGTTATGAGCAGTTCTTC
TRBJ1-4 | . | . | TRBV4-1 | CASSQVRATNEKLFF | TGCGCCAGCAGCCAAGTGCGCGCAACTAATGAAAAACTGTTTTTT
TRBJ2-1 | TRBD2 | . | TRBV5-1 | CASSLTSEPYDEQFF | TGCGCCAGCAGCTTAACTAGCGAGCCGTACGATGAGCAGTTCTTC
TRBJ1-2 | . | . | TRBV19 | CASSIGRGLLDYGYTF | TGTGCCAGTAGTATCGGCCGGGGGCTACTTGACTATGGCTACACCTTC
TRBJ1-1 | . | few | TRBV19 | CASSIDSSTEAFF | TGTGCCAGTAGTATAGATAGTTCCACTGAAGCTTTCTTT
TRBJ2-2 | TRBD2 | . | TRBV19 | CASSFASGSTGELFF | TGTGCCAGTAGTTTTGCTAGCGGGAGCACCGGGGAGCTGTTTTTT
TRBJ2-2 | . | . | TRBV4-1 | CASSQVGETGELFF | TGCGCCAGCAGCCAAGTAGGAGAAACCGGGGAGCTGTTTTTT
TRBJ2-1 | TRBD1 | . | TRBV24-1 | CATSDPDRGWISEQFF | TGTGCCACCAGTGATCCCGACAGGGGTTGGATCTCTGAGCAGTTCTTC
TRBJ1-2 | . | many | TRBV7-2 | CASSRTGINYGYTF | TGTGCCAGCAGCCGGACGGGAATCAACTATGGCTACACCTTC
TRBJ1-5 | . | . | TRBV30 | CAWSVGGDQPQHF | TGTGCCTGGAGTGTCGGGGGAGATCAGCCCCAGCATTTT
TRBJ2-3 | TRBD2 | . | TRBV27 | CASKLAGTDTQYF | TGTGCCAGCAAACTAGCGGGAACAGATACGCAGTATTTT
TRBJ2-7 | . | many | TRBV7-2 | CASSINARALLPYEQYF | TGTGCCAGCAGCATAAATGCTAGGGCTCTACTGCCCTACGAGCAGTACTTC
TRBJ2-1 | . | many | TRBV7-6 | CASSSPLGRSYNEQFF | TGTGCCAGCAGCTCCCCTCTAGGGAGGTCGTACAATGAGCAGTTCTTC
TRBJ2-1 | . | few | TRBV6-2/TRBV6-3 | CASSYSQGGNEQFF | TGTGCCAGCAGTTACTCACAGGGAGGCAATGAGCAGTTCTTC
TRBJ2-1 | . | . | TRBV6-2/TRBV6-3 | CASSRGSGVGEQFF | TGTGCCAGCAGCCGGGGGTCGGGAGTGGGGGAGCAGTTCTTC
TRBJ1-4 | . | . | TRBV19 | CASSTGQDEKLFF | TGTGCCAGTAGTACGGGACAAGATGAAAAACTGTTTTTT
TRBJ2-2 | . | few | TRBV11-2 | CASSLKGSGTGELFF | TGTGCCAGCAGCTTAAAGGGATCGGGCACCGGGGAGCTGTTTTTT
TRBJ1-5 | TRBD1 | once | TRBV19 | CASTQGQGGQPQHF | TGTGCCAGTACCCAGGGACAGGGAGGTCAGCCCCAGCATTTT
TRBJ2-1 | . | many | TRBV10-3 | CAISESGSAEFYNEQFF | TGTGCCATCAGTGAGTCAGGGTCGGCGGAGTTCTACAATGAGCAGTTCTTC
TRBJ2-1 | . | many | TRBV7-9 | CASSSGVGQFF | TGTGCCAGCAGCTCGGGAGTGGGGCAGTTCTTC
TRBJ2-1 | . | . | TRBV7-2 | CASSLGTSGQFF | TGTGCCAGCAGCTTAGGTACGTCGGGGCAGTTCTTC
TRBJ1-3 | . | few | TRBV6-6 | CASSYLGSRPVSGNTIYF | TGTGCCAGCAGTTACTTGGGTTCCCGTCCTGTCTCTGGAAACACCATATATTTT
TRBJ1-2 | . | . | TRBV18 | CASSPSGGTKYGYTF | TGTGCCAGCTCACCATCGGGGGGAACAAAATATGGCTACACCTTC
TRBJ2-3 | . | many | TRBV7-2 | CASSGTGGSTDTQYF | TGTGCCAGCAGCGGAACCGGAGGGTCCACAGATACGCAGTATTTT
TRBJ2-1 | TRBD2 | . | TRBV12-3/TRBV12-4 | CASRAGVNEQFF | TGTGCCAGCAGAGCGGGAGTCAATGAGCAGTTCTTC
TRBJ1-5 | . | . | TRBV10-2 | CASSPGVSNQPQHF | TGCGCCAGCAGTCCAGGGGTTAGCAATCAGCCCCAGCATTTT
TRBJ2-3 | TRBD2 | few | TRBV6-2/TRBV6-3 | CASSWTSSKDTQYF | TGTGCCAGCAGTTGGACTAGCTCAAAAGATACGCAGTATTTT
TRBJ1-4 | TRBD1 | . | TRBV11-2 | CASSFGAGGGNEKLFF | TGTGCCAGCAGCTTCGGAGCAGGGGGCGGTAATGAAAAACTGTTTTTT
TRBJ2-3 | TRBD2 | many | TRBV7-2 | CASSSREGYRDTQYF | TGTGCCAGCAGCTCAAGGGAGGGATACAGAGATACGCAGTATTTT
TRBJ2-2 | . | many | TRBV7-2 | CASSPRQGRTGELFF | TGTGCCAGCAGCCCTCGTCAGGGGCGGACCGGGGAGCTGTTTTTT
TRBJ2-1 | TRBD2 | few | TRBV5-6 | CASTGTSGPNEQFF | TGTGCCAGTACCGGGACTAGCGGGCCGAATGAGCAGTTCTTC
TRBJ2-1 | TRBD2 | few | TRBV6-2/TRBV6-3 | CASSSPATSGRRNEQFF | TGTGCCAGCAGTTCCCCGGCGACTAGCGGGAGAAGGAATGAGCAGTTCTTC
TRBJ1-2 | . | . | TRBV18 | CASSPTATGGSNYGYTF | TGTGCCAGCTCACCAACCGCGACGGGGGGCTCCAACTATGGCTACACCTTC
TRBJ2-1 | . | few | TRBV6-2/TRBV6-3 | CASSRWGAVLPANEQFF | TGTGCCAGCAGCCGATGGGGAGCGGTTCTTCCCGCCAATGAGCAGTTCTTC
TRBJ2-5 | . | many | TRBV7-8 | CASSSSQETRETQYF | TGTGCCAGCAGCTCATCTCAGGAGACTAGAGAGACCCAGTACTTC
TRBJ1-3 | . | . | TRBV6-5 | CASARGGISSGNTIYF | TGTGCCAGCGCGAGGGGGGGCATTAGCTCTGGAAACACCATATATTTT
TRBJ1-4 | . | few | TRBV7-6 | CASSPDRMTKDEKLFF | TGTGCCAGCAGCCCGGACCGTATGACAAAGGATGAAAAACTGTTTTTT
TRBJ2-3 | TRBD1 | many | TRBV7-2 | CASSLETEGASQYF | TGTGCCAGCAGCTTAGAGACTGAGGGGGCCTCGCAGTATTTT
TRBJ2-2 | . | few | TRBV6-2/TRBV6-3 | CASSGRLPNTGELFF | TGTGCCAGCAGTGGGAGGCTCCCGAACACCGGGGAGCTGTTTTTT
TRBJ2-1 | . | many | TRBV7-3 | CASSLFPATSYNEQFF | TGTGCCAGCAGCTTATTCCCAGCTACCTCCTACAATGAGCAGTTCTTC
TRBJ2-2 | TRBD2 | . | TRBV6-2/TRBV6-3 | CASSSTSLPGELFF | TGTGCCAGCAGTTCGACTAGCTTACCCGGGGAGCTGTTTTTT